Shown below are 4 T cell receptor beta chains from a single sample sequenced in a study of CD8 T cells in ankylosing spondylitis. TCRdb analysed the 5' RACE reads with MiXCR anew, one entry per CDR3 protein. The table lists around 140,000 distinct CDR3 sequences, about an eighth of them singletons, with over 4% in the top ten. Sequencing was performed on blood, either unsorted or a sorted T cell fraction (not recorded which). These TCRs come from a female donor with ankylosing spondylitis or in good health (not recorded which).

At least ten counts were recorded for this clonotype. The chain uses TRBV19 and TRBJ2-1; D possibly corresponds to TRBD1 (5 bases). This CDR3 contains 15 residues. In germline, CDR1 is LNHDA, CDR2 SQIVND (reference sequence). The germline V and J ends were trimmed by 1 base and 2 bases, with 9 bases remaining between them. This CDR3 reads CASSIGRTTYNEQFF. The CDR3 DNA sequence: TGTGCCAGTAGTATAGGGCGGACAACCTACAATGAGCAGTTCTTC.

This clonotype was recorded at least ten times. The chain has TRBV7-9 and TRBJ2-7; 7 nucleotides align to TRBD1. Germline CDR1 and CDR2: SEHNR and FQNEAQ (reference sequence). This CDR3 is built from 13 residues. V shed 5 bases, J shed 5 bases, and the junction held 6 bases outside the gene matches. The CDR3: CASSPGTGDEQYF. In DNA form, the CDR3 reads TGTGCCAGCAGCCCGGGAACAGGGGACGAGCAGTACTTC.

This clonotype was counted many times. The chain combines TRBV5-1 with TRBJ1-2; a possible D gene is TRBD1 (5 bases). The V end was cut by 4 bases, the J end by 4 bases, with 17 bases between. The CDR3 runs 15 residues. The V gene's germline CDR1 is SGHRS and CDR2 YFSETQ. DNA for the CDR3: TGCGCCAGCAGCCAAGCCCCCGGGACCGGCTATGGCTACACCTTC. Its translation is CASSQAPGTGYGYTF.

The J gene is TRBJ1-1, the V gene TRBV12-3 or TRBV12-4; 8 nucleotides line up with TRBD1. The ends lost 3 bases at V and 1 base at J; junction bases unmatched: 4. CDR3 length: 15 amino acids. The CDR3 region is CASSLMGTGNTEAFF. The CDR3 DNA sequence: TGTGCCAGCAGTTTGATGGGGACAGGGAACACTGAAGCTTTCTTT.